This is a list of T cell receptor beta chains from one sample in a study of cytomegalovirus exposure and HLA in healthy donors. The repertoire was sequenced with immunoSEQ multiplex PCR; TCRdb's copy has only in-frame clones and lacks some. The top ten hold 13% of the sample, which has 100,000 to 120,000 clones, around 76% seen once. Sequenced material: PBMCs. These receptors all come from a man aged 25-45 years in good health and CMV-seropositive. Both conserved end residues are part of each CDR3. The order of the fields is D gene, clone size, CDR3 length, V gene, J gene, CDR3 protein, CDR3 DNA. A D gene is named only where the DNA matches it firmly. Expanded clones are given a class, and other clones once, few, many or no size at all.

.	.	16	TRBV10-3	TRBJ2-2	CAISESPGRNTGELFF	TGTGCCATCAGTGAGTCTCCGGGAAGGAATACCGGGGAGCTGTTTTTT
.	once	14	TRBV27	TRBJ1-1	CASSWGLGGTEAFF	TGTGCCAGCAGTTGGGGACTCGGGGGGACTGAAGCTTTCTTT
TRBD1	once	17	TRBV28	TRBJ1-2	CASGDWTGRIRGYGYTF	TGTGCCAGCGGTGACTGGACAGGGAGGATTAGGGGCTATGGCTACACCTTC
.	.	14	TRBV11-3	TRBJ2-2	CASSLDSNTGELFF	TGTGCCAGCAGCTTAGACTCGAACACCGGGGAGCTGTTTTTT
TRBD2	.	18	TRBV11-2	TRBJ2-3	CASSLRGSGRAPTDTQYF	TGTGCCAGCAGCTTACGGGGCTCGGGGAGGGCCCCCACAGATACGCAGTATTTT
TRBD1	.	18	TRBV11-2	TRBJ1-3	CASSLGQGEPLGGNTIYF	TGTGCCAGCAGCTTGGGACAGGGCGAACCTCTGGGAGGAAACACCATATATTTT
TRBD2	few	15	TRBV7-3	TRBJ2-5	CASSFGGDAGETQYF	TGTGCCAGCAGCTTTGGGGGGGATGCCGGAGAGACCCAGTACTTC
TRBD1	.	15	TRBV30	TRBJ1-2	CAWINPGQGNYGYTF	TGTGCCTGGATCAACCCGGGACAGGGGAACTATGGCTACACCTTC
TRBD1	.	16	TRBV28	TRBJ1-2	CASSLTGQEYNYGYTF	TGTGCCAGCAGCCTGACCGGACAGGAGTACAACTATGGCTACACCTTC
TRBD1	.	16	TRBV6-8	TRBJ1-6	CASSGTGGDHRSPLHF	TGTGCCAGCAGTGGGACAGGGGGCGATCACCGGTCACCCCTCCACTTT
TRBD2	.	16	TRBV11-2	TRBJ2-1	CASSYTSGGLYNEQFF	TGTGCCAGCAGCTATACTAGCGGGGGGTTGTACAATGAGCAGTTCTTC
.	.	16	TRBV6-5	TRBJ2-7	CASSYRYRSDTYEQYF	TGTGCCAGCAGTTACCGGTACAGGTCAGACACCTACGAGCAGTACTTC
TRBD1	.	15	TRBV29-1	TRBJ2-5	CSGRRTGGVGETQYF	TGCAGCGGTAGAAGGACAGGGGGCGTCGGAGAGACCCAGTACTTC
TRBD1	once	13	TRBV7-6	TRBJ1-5	CASSLYRGQPQHF	TGTGCCAGCAGCTTATACAGGGGACAGCCCCAGCATTTT
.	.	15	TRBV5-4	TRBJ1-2	CASSLGGTNSYGYTF	TGTGCCAGCAGCTTGGGTGGGACAAACTCTTATGGCTACACCTTC
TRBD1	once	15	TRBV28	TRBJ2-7	CASSAPTGRTYEQYF	TGTGCCAGCAGTGCCCCGACAGGGAGAACCTACGAGCAGTACTTC
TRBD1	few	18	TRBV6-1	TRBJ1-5	CASSETGTGTFGNQPQHF	TGTGCCAGCAGTGAAACCGGGACAGGGACGTTTGGCAATCAGCCCCAGCATTTT
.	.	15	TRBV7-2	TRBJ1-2	CASSMRTIGNYGYTF	TGTGCCAGCAGCATGAGGACAATCGGCAACTATGGCTACACCTTC
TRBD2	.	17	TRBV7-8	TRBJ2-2	CASRLRLAGKNTGELFF	TGTGCCAGCAGGCTTAGATTAGCGGGGAAGAACACCGGGGAGCTGTTTTTT
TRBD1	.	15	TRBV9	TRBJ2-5	CASSAQGAPFETQYF	TGTGCCAGCAGCGCACAGGGGGCTCCGTTTGAGACCCAGTACTTC